This passage covers 2 T cell receptor beta chains from one sample sequenced in a study of radiation and T cells in renal cell carcinoma. Indicated time point: blood 4 weeks post-SBRT, at nephrectomy. Treatment meaning: 15 Gy SBRT to primary tumor, nephrectomy 4 weeks later. Method: immunoSEQ multiplex PCR; TCRdb's copy keeps in-frame clones and lacks some. The data contain about 43,000 clones, 70% to 85% of them singletons. The starting material was blood, obtained from a patient whose treatment included radiotherapy and nephrectomy. Source of these receptors: a woman in her seventies with renal cell carcinoma.

The chain joins TRBV9 to TRBJ2-1, with 11 bases identical to TRBD2. Germline loops: CDR1 SGDLS, CDR2 YYNGEE. CDR3 length equals 15 residues. V gave up 0 bases and J gave up 9 bases; unmatched junction bases: 5. CDR3 amino acids: CASSVGSGRAGEQFF. DNA of the CDR3: TGTGCCAGCAGCGTAGGTAGCGGGAGGGCTGGTGAGCAGTTCTTC.

This clone was counted only a few times. The genes are TRBV25-1 and TRBJ1-4; D remains unclear. Germline assignment: CDR1 MGHDK and CDR2 SYGVNS. The CDR3 loop spans 12 amino acids. Deletions cut 11 bases from V and 8 bases from J, with 15 bases between. This CDR3 is CAVDRGFEKLFF. The CDR3 region has the DNA TGTGCCGTCGACCGAGGATTCGAAAAACTGTTTTTT.